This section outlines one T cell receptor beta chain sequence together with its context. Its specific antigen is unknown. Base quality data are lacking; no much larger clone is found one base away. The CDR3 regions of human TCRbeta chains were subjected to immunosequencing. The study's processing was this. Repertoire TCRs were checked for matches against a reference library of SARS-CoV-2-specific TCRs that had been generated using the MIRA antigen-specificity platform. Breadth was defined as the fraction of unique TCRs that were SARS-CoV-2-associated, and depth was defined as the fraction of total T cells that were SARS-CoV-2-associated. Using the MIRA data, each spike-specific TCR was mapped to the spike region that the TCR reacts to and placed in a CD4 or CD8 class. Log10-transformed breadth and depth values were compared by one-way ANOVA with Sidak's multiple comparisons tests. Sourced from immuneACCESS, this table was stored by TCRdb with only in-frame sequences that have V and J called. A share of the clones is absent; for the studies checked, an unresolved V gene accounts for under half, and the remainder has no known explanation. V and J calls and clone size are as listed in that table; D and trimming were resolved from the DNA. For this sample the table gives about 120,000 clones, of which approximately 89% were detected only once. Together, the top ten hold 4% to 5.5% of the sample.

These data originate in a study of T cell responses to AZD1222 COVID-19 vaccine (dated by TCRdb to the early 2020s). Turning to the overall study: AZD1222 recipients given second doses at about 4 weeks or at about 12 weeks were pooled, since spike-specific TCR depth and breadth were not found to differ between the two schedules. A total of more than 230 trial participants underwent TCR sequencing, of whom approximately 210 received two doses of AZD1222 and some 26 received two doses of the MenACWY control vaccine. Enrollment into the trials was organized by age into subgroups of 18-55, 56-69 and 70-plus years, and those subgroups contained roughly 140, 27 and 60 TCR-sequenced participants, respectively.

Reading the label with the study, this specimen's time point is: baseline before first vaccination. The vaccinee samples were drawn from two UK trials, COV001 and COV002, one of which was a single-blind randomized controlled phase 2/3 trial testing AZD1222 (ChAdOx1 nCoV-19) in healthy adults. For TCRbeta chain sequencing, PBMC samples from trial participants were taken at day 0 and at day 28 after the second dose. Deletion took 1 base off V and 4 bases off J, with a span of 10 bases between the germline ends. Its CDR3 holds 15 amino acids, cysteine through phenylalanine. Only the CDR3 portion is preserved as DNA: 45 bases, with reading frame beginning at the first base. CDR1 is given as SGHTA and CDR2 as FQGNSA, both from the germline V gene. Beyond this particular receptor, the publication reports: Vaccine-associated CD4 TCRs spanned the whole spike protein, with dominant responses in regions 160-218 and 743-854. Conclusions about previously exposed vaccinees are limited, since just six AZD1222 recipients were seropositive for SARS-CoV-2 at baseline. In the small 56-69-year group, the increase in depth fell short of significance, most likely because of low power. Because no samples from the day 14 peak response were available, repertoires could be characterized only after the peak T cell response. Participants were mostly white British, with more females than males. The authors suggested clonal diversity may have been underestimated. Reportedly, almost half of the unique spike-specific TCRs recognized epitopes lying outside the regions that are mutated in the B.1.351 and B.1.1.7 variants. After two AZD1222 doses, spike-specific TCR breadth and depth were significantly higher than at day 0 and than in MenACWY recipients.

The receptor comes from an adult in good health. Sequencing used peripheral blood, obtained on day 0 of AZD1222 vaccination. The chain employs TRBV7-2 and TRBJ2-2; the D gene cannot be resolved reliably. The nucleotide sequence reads TGTGCCAGCAGCTTAGATGGCAGACTCACCGGGGAGCTGTTTTTT. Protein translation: CASSLDGRLTGELFF.